This TCR beta chain was identified in a study of blood T cell repertoires in COVID-19. Study information: PBMCs, B-cell-depleted T cells, or T cells were the source of the cDNA or gDNA that made up the material.

Deletions cut 6 bases from V and 3 bases from J, with 14 bases between. The CDR3 has 14 amino acids. Germline V gives CDR1 SNHLY, CDR2 FYNNEI. Using immunoSEQ multiplex PCR, the repertoire was profiled, and TCRdb retains in-frame clones only, with some absent. The table records about 160,000 clones, approximately 83% of them present only once. The V gene is TRBV2, the J gene TRBJ1-1; D is unresolved. The sequence was collected from a man aged 65-85 years who had recovered from COVID-19. Specimen: peripheral blood. Written as DNA, the CDR3 is TGTGCCAGCAGCGCTACAAGAGGATACACTGAAGCTTTCTTT. It yields the protein CASSATRGYTEAFF.